The clone carrying this TCR beta chain has just a few counts. The data derive from a study of early T cells in non-severe SARS-CoV-2 infection. At the level of the study: Sequencing input comprised bulk RNA from unsorted whole blood; chain pairing was not available.

TCRdb recomputed calls from the 5' RACE reads with MiXCR, one row per CDR3 protein. This sample has about 82,000 distinct CDR3 sequences, with 13% found just once. The CDR3 covers 14 residues. V gave up 6 bases and J gave up 2 bases; unmatched junction bases: 5. The chain joins TRBV12-3 or TRBV12-4 to TRBJ2-3; TRBD1 aligns across 7 bases. The sequencing input was whole blood. The sequence was obtained from an adult who was a healthcare worker with PCR-confirmed SARS-CoV-2 infection or an uninfected control (not recorded which). The chain's CDR3 is CASSQGQHTDTQYF. In DNA, the CDR3 is TGTGCCAGCAGCCAGGGACAGCACACAGATACGCAGTATTTT.